Described below is a single TCR beta chain sequence and its context. Germline and junction disagree at one end, which may indicate a read error. This record comes from a study of blood T cell repertoires in COVID-19. Turning to the study itself: The analysed material was cDNA or gDNA that came from T cells, B-cell-depleted T cells, or PBMCs.

In the study's own analysis: Amplifying reference gene primers gave estimates of nucleated cell counts. The table came from immunoSEQ multiplex PCR; TCRdb's copy has only in-frame clones and leaves some out. The DNA was the basis for D and trimming; V, J and clone size are from that table. The top ten hold 6.5% to 10% of the sample, which has around 100,000 clones, approximately 78% seen once. CDR1 and CDR2 from the germline V gene are SNHLY and FYNNEI. CDR3 size: 14 residues. The sample taken for sequencing was peripheral blood. The genes are TRBV2 and TRBJ1-1; D is unresolved. The source is an older man with acute or convalescent COVID-19. CDR3 sequence (DNA): TGTGCCAGCAGGAGATCCGGAGAGAACGCTGAAGCTTTCTTT. It encodes CASRRSGENAEAFF.